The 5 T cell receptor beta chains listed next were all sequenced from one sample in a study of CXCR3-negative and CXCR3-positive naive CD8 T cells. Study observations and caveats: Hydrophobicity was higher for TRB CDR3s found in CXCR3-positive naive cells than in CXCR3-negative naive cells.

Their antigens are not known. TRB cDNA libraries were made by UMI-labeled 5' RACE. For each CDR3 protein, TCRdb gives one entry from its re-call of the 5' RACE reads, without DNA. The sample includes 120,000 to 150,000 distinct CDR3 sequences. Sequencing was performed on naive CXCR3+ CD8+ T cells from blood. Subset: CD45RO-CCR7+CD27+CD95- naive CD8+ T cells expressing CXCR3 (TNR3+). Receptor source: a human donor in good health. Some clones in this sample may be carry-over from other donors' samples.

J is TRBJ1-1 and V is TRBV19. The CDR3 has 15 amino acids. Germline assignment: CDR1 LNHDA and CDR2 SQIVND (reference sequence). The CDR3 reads CASSGTAGMNTEAFF. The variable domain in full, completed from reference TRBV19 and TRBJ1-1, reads DGGITQSPKYLFRKEGQNVTLSCEQNLNHDAMYWYRQDPGQGLRLIYYSQIVNDFQKGDIAEGYSVSREKKESFPLTVTSAQKNPTAFYLCASSGTAGMNTEAFFGQGTRLTVV.

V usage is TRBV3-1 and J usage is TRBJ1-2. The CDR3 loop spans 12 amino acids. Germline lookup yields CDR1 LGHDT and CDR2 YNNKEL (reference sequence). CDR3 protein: CASSQGDWGYTF.

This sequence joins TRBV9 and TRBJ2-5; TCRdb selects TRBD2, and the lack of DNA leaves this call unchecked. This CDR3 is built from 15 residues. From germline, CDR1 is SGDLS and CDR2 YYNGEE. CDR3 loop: CASSGGDLRGGTQYF. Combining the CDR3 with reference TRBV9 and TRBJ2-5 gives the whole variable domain DSGVTQTPKHLITATGQRVTLRCSPRSGDLSVYWYQQSLDQGLQFLIQYYNGEERAKGNILERFSAQQFPDLHSELNLSSLELGDSALYFCASSGGDLRGGTQYFGPGTRLLVL.

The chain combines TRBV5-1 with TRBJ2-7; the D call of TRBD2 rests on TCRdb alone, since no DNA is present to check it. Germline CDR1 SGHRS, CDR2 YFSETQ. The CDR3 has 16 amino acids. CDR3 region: CASSLASGDSSYEQYF.

CDR3 amino acids: CASRDGAFSNQPQHF. The chain recombines TRBV28 with TRBJ1-5; the TCRdb D gene call, TRBD1, has no DNA to confirm it. The germline V gene encodes CDR1 MDHEN and CDR2 SYDVKM. This CDR3 spans 15 amino acids.